This T cell receptor (beta chain) stems from a study of blood T cell repertoires in COVID-19. Study as a whole: Samples came from the United States, Italy and Spain, spanning acute and convalescent COVID-19. PBMCs, B-cell-depleted T cells, or T cells provided the cDNA or gDNA that made up the material.

TCRdb keeps only in-frame clones here, not all; method: immunoSEQ multiplex PCR. The sample lists about 210,000 clones, more than 75% occurring once. CDR1 is MNHNS and CDR2 is SASEGT in the germline V gene. CDR3 size: 17 residues. V shed 4 bases, J shed 0 bases, and the junction held 8 bases outside the gene matches. The chain carries TRBV6-1 and TRBJ1-2; TRBD1 agrees at 10 bases. This clonotype originated in a woman in her thirties or forties with acute or convalescent COVID-19. Sequencing was done on a sample of peripheral blood. The CDR3 is CASSVYPGQGSNYGYTF. CDR3 nucleotide sequence: TGTGCCAGCAGTGTTTACCCGGGACAGGGGTCTAACTATGGCTACACCTTC.